Listed below are T cell receptor beta chains from one sample, sequenced in a study of blood T cell repertoires in COVID-19. The repertoire was sequenced with immunoSEQ multiplex PCR; TCRdb's copy has only in-frame clones and lacks some. The data show 140,000 to 150,000 clones, nearly 90% seen once. Sequencing input: peripheral blood. The source is a man between 70 and 80 years old with acute or convalescent COVID-19. Both conserved end residues are part of each CDR3. The D gene is left open where the match is weak. Clone size is not always given. Where it is, it says once, few, many or a class for expanded clones.

>NA|TRBV5-5|TRBJ1-2|NA
TGTGCCAGCAGCTTGGCGACAGCTCCCGAGCCGTATGGCTACACCTTC
CASSLATAPEPYGYTF
>NA|TRBV5-1|TRBJ2-1|TRBD2
TGCGCCAGCAGCTTCAGCGGGAGGGCCGAAGATGAGCAGTTCTTC
CASSFSGRAEDEQFF
>NA|TRBV27|TRBJ1-4|NA
TGTGCCAGCAGTTTACGGAGGGCAACTAATGAAAAACTGTTTTTT
CASSLRRATNEKLFF
>NA|TRBV19|TRBJ2-7|TRBD1
TGTGCCAGTAGTATACAGACAGGGGAATACGAGCAGTACTTC
CASSIQTGEYEQYF
>NA|TRBV5-1|TRBJ2-7|TRBD1
TGCGCCAGCAGCTGGGGACAGGAAGCCTACGAGCAGTACTTC
CASSWGQEAYEQYF
>NA|TRBV10-3|TRBJ1-5|TRBD1
TGTGCCATCAGTGAGGAGGGGGCTAATAGCAATCAGCCCCAGCATTTT
CAISEEGANSNQPQHF
>NA|TRBV4-1|TRBJ1-5|NA
TGCGCCAGCAGCCAAGGGCAGGGAAGAAATCAGCCCCAGCATTTT
CASSQGQGRNQPQHF
>NA|TRBV5-8|TRBJ1-5|TRBD1
TGTGCCAGCAGCTTGACAGGACAGGGCAATCAGCCCCAGCATTTT
CASSLTGQGNQPQHF
>NA|TRBV2|TRBJ2-4|NA
TGTGCCAGCAGTGAAGTCCGCCGCAGGCTAGCCAAAAACATTCAGTACTTC
CASSEVRRRLAKNIQYF
>few|TRBV10-3|TRBJ1-1|TRBD1
TGTGCCATCAGTCGGCCGGGACAGAGGAACACTGAAGCTTTCTTT
CAISRPGQRNTEAFF
>NA|TRBV6-4|TRBJ2-1|TRBD2
TGTGCCAGCAGCCCCGGGACTAGCGGGATCAATGAGCAGTTCTTC
CASSPGTSGINEQFF
>NA|TRBV6-5|TRBJ2-7|TRBD2
TGTGCCAGCAGAAAACTAGCGGGGATATCCGGTGAGCAGTACTTC
CASRKLAGISGEQYF
>NA|TRBV6-2/TRBV6-3|TRBJ2-2|TRBD2
TGTGCCAGCAGTTATGCGCTAGCGGGAGGTCACCGGGAGCTGTTTTTT
CASSYALAGGHRELFF
>NA|TRBV3-1/TRBV3-2|TRBJ1-2|NA
TGTGCCAGCAGCCTATTACAGGGAAACTATGGCTACACCTTC
CASSLLQGNYGYTF
>once|TRBV9|TRBJ2-3|NA
TGTGCCAGCAAGGGGCAAGCGGATACGCAGTATTTT
CASKGQADTQYF
>NA|TRBV6-5|TRBJ1-2|NA
TGTGCCAGCAGGGTACAGTTGAACCCCTATGGCTACACCTTC
CASRVQLNPYGYTF
>NA|TRBV24-1|TRBJ2-7|NA
TGTGCCACTTCGGACAGCTCCTACGAGCAGTACTTC
CATSDSSYEQYF
>NA|TRBV4-1|TRBJ2-7|TRBD2
TGCGCCAGCAGCCAAGATGGGGCGGGAGGGCCTTACGAGCAGTACTTC
CASSQDGAGGPYEQYF
>NA|TRBV5-1|TRBJ2-7|NA
TGCGCCAGCAGCTTGGCCGATACATACCTCTCCTACGAGCAGTACTTC
CASSLADTYLSYEQYF
>NA|TRBV13|TRBJ2-7|TRBD1
TGTGCCAGCAGCCTGGGACAGGGGGTTTACGGGCAGTACTTC
CASSLGQGVYGQYF
>once|TRBV6-2/TRBV6-3|TRBJ2-1|NA
TGTGCCAGCAGTCAACTAGCTTTTGAGCAGTTCTTC
CASSQLAFEQFF
>NA|TRBV18|TRBJ1-4|TRBD1
TGTGCCAGCTCACCCGGACAGGTTGATAATGAAAAACTGTTTTTT
CASSPGQVDNEKLFF
>NA|TRBV5-4|TRBJ1-4|TRBD1
TGTGCCAGCAGCTACTCGACAGGGGGGTTCGCTAATGAAAAACTGTTTTTT
CASSYSTGGFANEKLFF
>NA|TRBV7-8|TRBJ1-2|TRBD1
TGTGCCAGCAGCTTCCCCGGGACAGCCAACTATGGCTACACCTTC
CASSFPGTANYGYTF
>NA|TRBV7-6|TRBJ1-2|TRBD1
TGTGCCAGCAGCCCAGGACAGGGAGCTAACTATGGCTACACCTTC
CASSPGQGANYGYTF